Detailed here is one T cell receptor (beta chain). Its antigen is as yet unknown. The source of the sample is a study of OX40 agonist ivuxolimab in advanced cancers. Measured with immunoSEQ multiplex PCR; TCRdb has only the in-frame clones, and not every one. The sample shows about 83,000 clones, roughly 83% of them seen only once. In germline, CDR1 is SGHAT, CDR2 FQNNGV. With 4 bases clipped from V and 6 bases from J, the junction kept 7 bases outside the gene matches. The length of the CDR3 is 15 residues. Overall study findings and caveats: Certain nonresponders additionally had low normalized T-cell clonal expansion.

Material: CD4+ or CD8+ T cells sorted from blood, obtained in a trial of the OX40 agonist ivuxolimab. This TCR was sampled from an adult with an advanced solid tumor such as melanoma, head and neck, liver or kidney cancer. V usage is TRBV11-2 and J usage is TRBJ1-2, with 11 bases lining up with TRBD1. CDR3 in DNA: TGTGCCAGCAGCTCGGGACAGGGGGTTCGGAATGGCTACACCTTC. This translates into CASSSGQGVRNGYTF.